Included here is one TCR beta chain sequence, with context. TCRdb reprocessed the RT-PCR reads with MiXCR, giving one entry per CDR3 protein. The sample records roughly 150,000 distinct CDR3 sequences, approximately 10% being singletons. V was pared by 4 bases and J by 3 bases, with 12 bases between. CDR3 length equals 15 residues. Germline V lookup: CDR1 SNHLY, CDR2 FYNNEI. This entry is derived from a study of response to subunit inactivated influenza vaccine. V and J are TRBV2 and TRBJ2-2, with no clear D. The TCR was taken from a man aged 50 to 59 who received an inactivated influenza vaccine. Sequences were derived from non-naive T cells sorted from PBMCs, sampled roughly 6 weeks after vaccination. The CDR3 sequence is CASSGVRDDTGELFF. The DNA for the CDR3 is TGTGCCAGCAGTGGTGTCCGCGATGACACCGGGGAGCTGTTTTTT. Full variable domain (missing parts from reference TRBV2 and TRBJ2-2): EPEVTQTPSHQVTQMGQEVILRCVPISNHLYFYWYRQILGQKVEFLVSFYNNEISEKSEIFDDQFSVERPDGSNFTLKIRSTKLEDSAMYFCASSGVRDDTGELFFGEGSRLTVL.